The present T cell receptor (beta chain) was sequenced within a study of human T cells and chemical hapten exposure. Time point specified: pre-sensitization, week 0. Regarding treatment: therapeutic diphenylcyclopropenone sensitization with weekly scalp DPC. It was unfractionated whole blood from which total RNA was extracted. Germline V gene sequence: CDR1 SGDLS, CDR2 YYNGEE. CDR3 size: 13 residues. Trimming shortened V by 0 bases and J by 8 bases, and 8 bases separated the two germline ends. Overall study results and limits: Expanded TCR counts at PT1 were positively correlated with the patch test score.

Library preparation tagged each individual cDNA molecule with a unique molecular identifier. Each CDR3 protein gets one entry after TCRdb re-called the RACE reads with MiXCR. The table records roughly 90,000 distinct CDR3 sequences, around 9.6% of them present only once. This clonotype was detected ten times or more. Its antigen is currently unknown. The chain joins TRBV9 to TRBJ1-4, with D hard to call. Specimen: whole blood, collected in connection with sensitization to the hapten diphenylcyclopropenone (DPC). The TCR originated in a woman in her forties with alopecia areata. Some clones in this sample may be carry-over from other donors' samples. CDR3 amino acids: CASSVEAGEKLFF. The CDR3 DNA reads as TGTGCCAGCAGCGTAGAAGCTGGGGAAAAACTGTTTTTT.